This T cell receptor (beta chain) was captured in a study of radiotherapy plus CTLA-4 blockade in lung cancer. Study information: Objective responses arose in approximately 19% of patients, and under 40% experienced disease control. Study observations and caveats: The best prediction of response reportedly came from early blood T cell clone dynamics, with interferon-beta. Tumor-derived TCR clones expanded in blood after radiotherapy plus ipilimumab.

The CDR3 loop spans 14 amino acids. V lost 4 bases, J lost 3 bases, and 14 bases lay in between. Germline V lookup: CDR1 SGDLS, CDR2 YYNGEE. Clones were sequenced by immunoSEQ multiplex PCR, and TCRdb holds only the in-frame ones, with some missing. The sample carries roughly 100,000 clones, approximately 81% recorded once. This clone turned up a few times. The antigen is not known. Chemo-refractory metastatic non-small-cell lung cancer patients underwent focal radiation alongside CTLA-4 blockade with ipilimumab. V and J are TRBV9 and TRBJ2-7; a weak D match, TRBD1 (5 bases). The source was peripheral blood, collected from a patient treated with radiotherapy plus ipilimumab. The source of this sequence is a human donor with non-small cell lung cancer that progressed on radiotherapy plus ipilimumab. Some clones in this sample may be carry-over from other donors' samples. As DNA, the CDR3 is TGTGCCAGCAGCCCACACCCCAGGGACTACGAGCAGTACTTC. Its translation: CASSPHPRDYEQYF. Full variable domain (remainder filled in from reference TRBV9 and TRBJ2-7): DSGVTQTPKHLITATGQRVTLRCSPRSGDLSVYWYQQSLDQGLQFLIQYYNGEERAKGNILERFSAQQFPDLHSELNLSSLELGDSALYFCASSPHPRDYEQYFGPGTRLTVT.